This T cell receptor (beta chain) was profiled in a study of blood T cells in healthy people across ages. Isolation yielded PBMCs, at least 6.5 million per sample, in every case. CDR3 length: 16 amino acids. V lost 3 bases and J lost 0, with 14 bases in between. Germline CDR1 reads LGHNA; CDR2 reads YSLEER. A sample-barcoded 5' primer and a J-beta primer mix were used in a second PCR of about 7 to 11 cycles. TCRdb re-called the 5' RACE reads through MiXCR, storing one row per CDR3 protein. The sample has some 800,000 distinct CDR3 sequences; around 42% are singletons. This clonotype was obtained from a man in his 60s in good health. J is TRBJ1-2 and V is TRBV4-3; no definite D call. The sequenced material came from blood. The CDR3 sequence: CASSQESSTPNYGYTF. DNA for the CDR3: TGCGCCAGCAGCCAGGAGTCATCGACCCCTAACTATGGCTACACCTTC.